By its share, the clone carrying this TCR beta chain is medium-sized. From germline, CDR1 is LNHDA and CDR2 SQIVND (reference sequence). V was trimmed by 1 base and J by 4 bases, leaving 16 bases between them. CDR3 size: 16 residues. The data were produced by immunoSEQ multiplex PCR, yet TCRdb's version contains in-frame clones alone and is incomplete. The sample has over 80,000 clones, about 87% seen once. The sample originates from a study of glioma-infiltrating T cells after dendritic cell vaccination. Sequencing used blood, obtained before dendritic cell vaccination. The receptor was isolated from a human donor with glioblastoma. The V call is TRBV19, the J call TRBJ1-1, with a tentative D call TRBD1 (6 bases). CDR3 in amino acids: CASSIGSGGGPTEAFF. CDR3 nucleotides: TGTGCCAGTAGTATAGGGTCGGGGGGCGGACCCACTGAAGCTTTCTTT.